Shown below are 15 T cell receptor beta chains from a single sample sequenced in a study of shared clonotypes between healthy human individuals. Data came from immunoSEQ multiplex PCR; TCRdb stores just in-frame clones and leaves some out. The profile covers just over 95,000 clones, with around 67% appearing a single time and more than 40% taken by the ten largest. The sequencing sample was made of memory CD8+ T cells sorted from blood. The subset was: CD45RO+ cells pooled with CCR7-negative TemRA cells. The receptors come from a man aged 25-45 years in good health.

The chain couples TRBV28 to TRBJ2-5; 10 bases are a match to TRBD2. Germline CDR1 and CDR2: MDHEN and SYDVKM. CDR3 size: 14 residues. V lost 5 bases and J lost 4; bases outside the gene matches: 4. The CDR3 region has the DNA TGTGCCAGCAGTCCCAGACTAGCGGGAGAGACCCAGTACTTC. Its protein product is CASSPRLAGETQYF.

This clone was counted ten times or more. The chain recombines TRBV11-2 with TRBJ2-7; 11 positions agree with TRBD1. Germline CDR1 SGHAT, CDR2 FQNNGV. J gave up 4 bases and V 1 base, and 15 bases lay outside the gene matches. The CDR3 is 19 residues long. The CDR3 DNA is TGTGCCAGCAGCTTAGTCAGCGGGACAGGGGGATGGGGTTCTTACGAGCAGTACTTC. Protein product: CASSLVSGTGGWGSYEQYF.

This clone was seen a handful of times. The chain is built from TRBV6-5 and TRBJ1-1, with D possibly TRBD1 on 6 matching bases. Germline V gives CDR1 MNHEY, CDR2 SVGAGI. This CDR3 contains 14 residues. Trimming removed 2 bases at V and 1 base at J, with 8 bases between. Here the CDR3 DNA reads TGTGCCAGCAGTTACGGACAGACGAACACTGAAGCTTTCTTT. This sequence encodes CASSYGQTNTEAFF.

This clone was counted between two and nine times. The chain joins TRBV5-5 to TRBJ1-1, with no clear D. Germline lookup yields CDR1 SGHKS and CDR2 YYEKEE (reference sequence). There are 15 residues in the CDR3. With 1 base removed from V and 1 base from J, the gap between germline ends came to 11 bases. CDR3 bases: TGTGCCAGCAGCTTGTTGTATCAGGAGAACACTGAAGCTTTCTTT. Protein product: CASSLLYQENTEAFF.

The V call is TRBV6-5, the J call TRBJ2-5; D unresolved. This CDR3 region has 15 residues. V dropped 1 base and J dropped 4 bases, with 13 bases sitting between them. Germline lookup yields CDR1 MNHEY and CDR2 SVGAGI. In DNA, the CDR3 is TGTGCCAGCAGTTACTTCAAAGTAGCTGGAGAGACCCAGTACTTC. Translated, it gives CASSYFKVAGETQYF.

This sequence joins TRBV5-5 and TRBJ2-7; 9 bases match TRBD1. Trimming cost V 8 bases and J 4 bases; bases outside gene matches: 7. Germline-derived CDR1 and CDR2 are SGHKS and YYEKEE (reference sequence). The CDR3 totals 13 residues. CDR3 bases: TGTGCCAGTTCCCGGGACAGGGCTTACGAGCAGTACTTC. It specifies CASSRDRAYEQYF. The full variable domain, in which reference TRBV5-5 and TRBJ2-7 provide the parts outside the CDR3, is DAGVTQSPTHLIKTRGQQVTLRCSPISGHKSVSWYQQVLGQGPQFIFQYYEKEERGRGNFPDRFSARQFPNYSSELNVNALLLGDSALYLCASSRDRAYEQYFGPGTRLTVT.

This clone came up a few times. The rearrangement uses TRBV6-5 and TRBJ2-1; 11 bases agree with TRBD2. Germline trimming cut 4 bases from V and 7 bases from J; bases unmatched to any gene: 9. The CDR3 sequence is 16 residues long. From germline, CDR1 is MNHEY and CDR2 SVGAGI. The CDR3, as DNA: TGTGCCAGCAGTTGGCCTGTTAGCGGGAGGGGAAATGAGCAGTTCTTC. Protein product: CASSWPVSGRGNEQFF.

The sample holds a few counts of this clone. The CDR3 sequence: CASSYLGQLNTGELFF. The CDR3 nucleotides read TGTGCCAGCAGTTACCTGGGACAGCTGAACACCGGGGAGCTGTTTTTT. The chain is built from TRBV6-5 and TRBJ2-2, with 7 nucleotides matching TRBD1. In germline, CDR1 is MNHEY, CDR2 SVGAGI. Trimming cost V 2 bases and J 1 base; bases outside gene matches: 4. CDR3 size: 16 residues.

In this sample, this clone turned up a few times. The CDR3 nucleotides read TGTGCCAGCAGCGGAACCGGGACTGTGTACCAAGAGACCCAGTACTTC. As protein: CASSGTGTVYQETQYF. This chain links TRBV9 with TRBJ2-5, with D perhaps matching TRBD2 (6 bases). V lost 3 bases and J lost 0, with 15 bases in between. CDR1 SGDLS and CDR2 YYNGEE come from the germline V gene. CDR3 length equals 16 residues.

V is TRBV5-1 and J is TRBJ2-3, with a possible D match to TRBD2 (6 bases). The V end lost 6 bases, the J end lost 3 bases, and 11 bases lay between the germline ends. Germline assignment: CDR1 SGHRS and CDR2 YFSETQ. The CDR3 has 13 residues. CDR3 sequence: CASTTGGTDTQYF. CDR3 bases: TGCGCCAGCACGACTGGGGGGACAGATACGCAGTATTTT.

The V gene is TRBV7-2, the J gene TRBJ2-7; D not resolved. Trimming shortened V by 6 bases and J by 0 bases, and 6 bases separated the two germline ends. The CDR3 contains 12 residues. The germline V gene has CDR1 SGHTA and CDR2 FQGNSA. CDR3 sequence reads: CASSFVSYEQYF. The CDR3 DNA reads as TGTGCCAGCAGTTTCGTCTCCTACGAGCAGTACTTC.

About this clone: The same CDR3 also results from other DNA sequences found in this sample. The chain employs TRBV27 and TRBJ2-3; TRBD2 matches at 8 bases. The CDR3 runs 14 residues. CDR1 MNHEY and CDR2 SMNVEV come from the germline V gene (reference sequence). V was clipped by 4 bases and J by 3 bases; unmatched bases: 3. CDR3 region: CASSSQRETDTQYF. CDR3 DNA sequence: TGTGCCAGCAGTTCTCAGCGGGAGACAGATACGCAGTATTTT.

The V gene is TRBV5-5, the J gene TRBJ1-1; tentative D call: TRBD1 (5 bases). The CDR3 runs 14 residues. In germline, CDR1 is SGHKS, CDR2 YYEKEE (reference sequence). V was cut by 3 bases and J by 3 bases, with 12 bases left in between. The CDR3 spells CASSWRQGYTEAFF. The CDR3 region has the DNA TGTGCCAGCAGCTGGAGGCAGGGTTACACTGAAGCTTTCTTT. The whole variable domain, filled in from reference TRBV5-5 and TRBJ1-1, reads DAGVTQSPTHLIKTRGQQVTLRCSPISGHKSVSWYQQVLGQGPQFIFQYYEKEERGRGNFPDRFSARQFPNYSSELNVNALLLGDSALYLCASSWRQGYTEAFFGQGTRLTVV.

This clone appeared a single time. The rearrangement uses TRBV27 and TRBJ2-2; 7 bases agree with TRBD2. The trim removed 4 bases at V and 1 base at J, leaving 3 bases unmatched. The CDR3 covers 15 residues. Germline loops: CDR1 MNHEY, CDR2 SMNVEV (reference sequence). The CDR3 spells CASSSLARNTGELFF. CDR3 coding DNA: TGTGCCAGCAGTTCACTAGCGAGGAACACCGGGGAGCTGTTTTTT.

The CDR3 here is CASSIEPGGYEQYF. CDR3 in DNA: TGTGCCAGTAGTATCGAGCCCGGGGGGTACGAGCAGTACTTC. V gene TRBV19 combines with J gene TRBJ2-7; 7 positions match TRBD2. Trimming at V came to 3 bases and at J to 4 bases, leaving 6 bases not matched to a gene. Germline V gene sequence: CDR1 LNHDA, CDR2 SQIVND (reference sequence). CDR3 length: 14 residues.